This TCR beta chain was observed in a study of blood T cells in healthy people across ages. Study observations and caveats: Roughly linearly, TCR beta diversity per million T cells fell as age increased. A conclusive naive versus antigen-experienced comparison was prevented by the unsorted PBMCs. Higher diversity, along with more naive CD4+ cells, distinguished long-lived donors from aged donors.

Each donor supplied around 9.6 milliliters of peripheral blood. About this clonotype itself: The antigen remains unidentified. One junction end disagrees with the germline gene, perhaps due to a read error.

Germline V gene sequence: CDR1 DFQATT, CDR2 SNEGSKA (reference sequence). This CDR3 spans 10 amino acids. Together with a sample-barcoded 5' primer, a J-beta primer mix was included in a second PCR lasting about 6 to 11 cycles. TCRdb used MiXCR to reprocess the 5' RACE reads, holding one entry per CDR3 protein. Counted here are some 710,000 distinct CDR3 sequences, about 20% occurring once; the ten biggest clones make up roughly a fifth. The J gene is TRBJ2-1, the V gene TRBV20-1; no firm D call. The TCR sequence derives from a man in his 70s in good health. Input material: blood. DNA of the CDR3: TGCAGTGCTACTAACAATGATCAGTTCTTC. The encoded protein is CSATNNDQFF.